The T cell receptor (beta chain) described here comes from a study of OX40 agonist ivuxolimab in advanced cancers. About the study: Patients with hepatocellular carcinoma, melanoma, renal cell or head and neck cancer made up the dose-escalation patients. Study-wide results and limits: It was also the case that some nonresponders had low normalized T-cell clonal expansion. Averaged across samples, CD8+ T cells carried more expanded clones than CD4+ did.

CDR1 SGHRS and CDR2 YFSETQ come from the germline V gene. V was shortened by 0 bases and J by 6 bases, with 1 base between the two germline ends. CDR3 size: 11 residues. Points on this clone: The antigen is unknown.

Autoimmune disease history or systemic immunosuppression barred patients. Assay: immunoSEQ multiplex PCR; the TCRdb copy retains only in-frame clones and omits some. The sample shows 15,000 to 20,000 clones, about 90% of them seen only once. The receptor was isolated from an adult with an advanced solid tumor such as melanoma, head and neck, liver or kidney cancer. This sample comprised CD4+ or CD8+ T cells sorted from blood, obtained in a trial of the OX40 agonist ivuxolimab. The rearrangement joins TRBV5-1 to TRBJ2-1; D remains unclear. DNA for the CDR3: TGCGCCAGCAGCTTGGGCAATGAGCAGTTCTTC. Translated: CASSLGNEQFF.